This T cell receptor (beta chain) came from a study of control samples from healthy donors and cancer patients. Germline V gene lookup returns CDR1 SGDLS and CDR2 YYNGEE. CDR3 length: 15 amino acids. V was clipped by 4 bases and J by 12 bases, with 20 bases between them. Libraries were prepared by immunoSEQ multiplex PCR; TCRdb keeps only in-frame clonotypes and omits some of them. This table has some 100,000 clones, approximately 86% appearing once. The sequence derives from a woman aged 45-65 years in good health. J is TRBJ1-6 and V is TRBV9, with D possibly matching TRBD1 (5 bases). Material for sequencing was blood. The CDR3 is CASSPRTGAWEPLHF. In DNA form, the CDR3 reads TGTGCCAGCAGCCCACGGACTGGGGCCTGGGAACCCCTCCACTTT. The full variable domain, rest sourced from reference TRBV9 and TRBJ1-6, is DSGVTQTPKHLITATGQRVTLRCSPRSGDLSVYWYQQSLDQGLQFLIQYYNGEERAKGNILERFSAQQFPDLHSELNLSSLELGDSALYFCASSPRTGAWEPLHFGNGTRLTVT.